A single sample is the source of the 14 T cell receptor beta chains below, sequenced in a study of T cell repertoires in cytomegalovirus infection. TCRdb recomputed calls from the reads with MiXCR, one row per CDR3 protein. The sample yields approximately 120,000 distinct CDR3 sequences, approximately 30% seen once. Their specific antigens are unknown. Sequenced material: CD8+ T cells from cultured PBMCs, taken from culture after CMV antigen stimulation. Receptors originate from a human donor in good health (CMV status not recorded). Some clones in this sample may be carry-over from other donors' samples.

The chain carries TRBV27 and TRBJ2-2; no clear D gene. Germline CDR1 MNHEY, CDR2 SMNVEV (reference sequence). The CDR3 covers 14 residues. With 3 bases removed from V and 6 bases from J, the gap between germline ends came to 11 bases. CDR3 residues: CASSFLPAPGELFF. DNA for the CDR3: TGTGCCAGCAGTTTCCTCCCGGCCCCCGGGGAGCTGTTTTTT.

In this sample, this clonotype turned up a few times. The chain has TRBV25-1 and TRBJ1-2; D is uncertain. CDR3 length: 13 amino acids. Germline V lookup: CDR1 MGHDK, CDR2 SYGVNS. V lost 2 bases and J lost 2, with 6 bases in between. DNA for the CDR3: TGTGCCAGCAGTGAAACAGAAAACTATGGCTACACCTTC. Amino acid sequence: CASSETENYGYTF.

This clonotype is labeled as medium-sized (0.01 to 0.1%). CDR3 coding DNA: TGTGCCAGCAGCTTAGTTGTGACAGGCCAGCCGAACACCGGGGAGCTGTTTTTT. Encoded protein: CASSLVVTGQPNTGELFF. The chain combines TRBV7-9 with TRBJ2-2, with D possibly being TRBD1 (6 bases). The germline CDR1 and CDR2 sequences are SEHNR and FQNEAQ (reference sequence). The V end lost 1 base, the J end lost 0 bases, and 15 bases lay between the germline ends. This CDR3 is 18 amino acids long.

The V and J genes are TRBV6-6 and TRBJ2-1; 9 positions match TRBD1. CDR1 is MNHNY, CDR2 SVGAGI, per germline (reference sequence). Unmatched junction bases numbered 7, after V lost 2 bases and J lost 5 bases. The CDR3 is made up of 16 amino acids. CDR3 amino acids: CASSYIRDRENNEQFF. The CDR3 DNA reads as TGTGCCAGCAGTTACATAAGGGACAGGGAGAACAATGAGCAGTTCTTC.

In its sample, this clonotype was seen a few times. This chain joins TRBV7-9 and TRBJ2-7, with 10 bases that match TRBD2. Germline V CDR1 and CDR2: SEHNR, FQNEAQ (reference sequence). V dropped 8 bases and J dropped 2; count of bases not matched to a gene: 9. The CDR3 is made up of 15 amino acids. The CDR3 DNA follows: TGTGCCAGCTCCACGGTAGCGGGGGGCCCCTACGAGCAGTACTTC. It specifies CASSTVAGGPYEQYF.

The V and J genes are TRBV5-6 and TRBJ2-7; 14 bases are shared with TRBD2. Germline CDR1 and CDR2: SGHDT and YYEEEE. V lost 4 bases, J lost 8 bases, and 2 bases stayed unmatched. The CDR3 sequence is 13 residues long. The CDR3: CASSGTSGGKQYF. In DNA, the CDR3 is TGTGCCAGCAGCGGGACTAGCGGGGGTAAGCAGTACTTC.

V and J are TRBV7-3 and TRBJ2-2; TRBD2 agrees at 7 bases. This CDR3 comprises 15 residues. Germline V gene data show CDR1 as SGHTA and CDR2 as FQGTGA. V lost 0 bases to trimming and J lost 4 bases; unmatched junction nucleotides: 2. CDR3 DNA: TGTGCCAGCAGCTTAACGTGGGGGGGCACCGGGGAGCTGTTTTTT. This sequence encodes CASSLTWGGTGELFF.

This clonotype was observed a handful of times. V gene TRBV12-5 combines with J gene TRBJ2-1; 11 bases line up with TRBD2. The CDR3 extends over 15 amino acids. Trimming at V came to 5 bases and at J to 5 bases, leaving 5 bases not matched to a gene. Germline V gene lookup returns CDR1 LGHNT and CDR2 FRNRAP. CDR3 sequence: CASGRSGGAHNEQFF. CDR3 bases: TGTGCTAGTGGTCGTAGCGGGGGGGCCCACAATGAGCAGTTCTTC.

The rearrangement joins TRBV18 to TRBJ2-2; D not resolved. CDR1 KGHSH and CDR2 LQKENI come from the germline V gene. Trimming pared 1 base from V and 0 bases from J, leaving 18 bases between. CDR3 length: 19 residues. DNA of the CDR3: TGTGCCAGCTCACCACGTGGGTTTACATTAGCTTCGAACACCGGGGAGCTGTTTTTT. Translating it yields CASSPRGFTLASNTGELFF.

V is TRBV27 and J is TRBJ1-2; possibly TRBD1 for D (5 bases). Trimming pared 5 bases from V and 0 bases from J, leaving 7 bases between. Germline V CDR1 and CDR2: MNHEY, SMNVEV (reference sequence). The CDR3 length is 13 residues. The CDR3 region is CASSLQANYGYTF. The CDR3 DNA follows: TGTGCCAGCAGTCTACAGGCTAACTATGGCTACACCTTC.

This clonotype has a count of ten or more. The rearrangement uses TRBV7-6 and TRBJ2-1; 7 nucleotides match TRBD1. With V trimmed by 5 bases and J by 6 bases, 4 bases remained unmatched. CDR1 is SGHVS, CDR2 FNYEAQ, per germline. This CDR3 comprises 13 residues. CDR3 DNA sequence: TGTGCCAGCAGCCAGGGACAGCTCAATGAGCAGTTCTTC. Translated, it gives CASSQGQLNEQFF.

About this clonotype: A much bigger clone sits one base away, suggesting this may be a read error. It is likely a read error, because the conserved phenylalanine at the end of the CDR3 is missing. The V gene is TRBV2, the J gene TRBJ2-7; D might be TRBD1 (5 bases). The germline V gene encodes CDR1 SNHLY and CDR2 FYNNEI. Trimming cost V 7 bases and J 0 bases, with 10 bases left between them. CDR3 length equals 13 residues. For the CDR3, the DNA is TGTGCCAGCAATCAGGGCACCTCCTACGAGCAGTACTAC. It yields the protein CASNQGTSYEQYY.

The V and J genes are TRBV7-9 and TRBJ2-5, with a weak D call TRBD1 (5 bases). Between the trimmed V and J ends, which lost 3 bases and 5 bases, there was a span of 16 bases. This CDR3 has 15 residues. CDR1 and CDR2 from the germline V gene are SEHNR and FQNEAQ (reference sequence). DNA of the CDR3: TGTGCCAGCAGCTTTGGGGCCCGGACAAGTGAGACCCAGTACTTC. Translating it yields CASSFGARTSETQYF.

This clonotype has a handful of counts. The chain joins TRBV2 to TRBJ1-5, with D possibly TRBD1 on 5 matching bases. The CDR3 is 15 residues long. Trimming cost V 7 bases and J 1 base, with 14 bases left between them. Germline CDR1 SNHLY, CDR2 FYNNEI. The CDR3 region is CASTAGTASNQPQHF. In DNA, the CDR3 is TGTGCCAGCACCGCCGGGACGGCGAGCAATCAGCCCCAGCATTTT.